The 21 T cell receptor beta chains reported below all come from one sample, sequenced in a study of T cell responses to AZD1222 COVID-19 vaccine. Libraries were prepared by immunoSEQ multiplex PCR; TCRdb keeps only in-frame clonotypes and omits some of them. The sample consists of about 110,000 clones, about nine tenths of them appearing once. The source material was peripheral blood, sampled on day 0 of AZD1222 vaccination. Receptors originate from an adult in good health.

The chain is built from TRBV7-2 and TRBJ1-2; 11 positions agree with TRBD1. This CDR3 region has 16 residues. Germline CDR1 reads SGHTA; CDR2 reads FQGNSA. V gave up 4 bases and J gave up 6 bases; unmatched junction bases: 10. The CDR3 reads CASSSIFTDRGHGYTF. The CDR3 DNA reads as TGTGCCAGCAGCTCCATCTTTACGGACAGGGGGCATGGCTACACCTTC.

This clone came up once. The chain carries TRBV3-1 (or the pseudogene TRBV3-2) and TRBJ1-6, with 8 positions matching TRBD1. CDR3 length: 16 residues. Germline V lookup: CDR1 LGHDT, CDR2 YNNKEL (reference sequence). After removal of 4 bases from V and 7 bases from J, the junction contained 9 bases not matched to a gene. The CDR3 protein is CASSPTGYRGNSPLHF. The CDR3, as DNA: TGTGCCAGCAGCCCCACGGGCTACAGGGGGAATTCACCCCTCCACTTT.

The V and J genes are TRBV6-2 or TRBV6-3 and TRBJ1-3; perhaps TRBD1 as D (5 bases). Trimming stripped 5 bases from V and 0 bases from J, with 23 bases between. This CDR3 has 19 amino acids. CDR1 is MNHEY, CDR2 SVGEGT, per germline. As DNA, the CDR3 is TGTGCCAGCAGTCCCCAGGGCGAGAGAACGTCATACTCTGGAAACACCATATATTTT. This translates into CASSPQGERTSYSGNTIYF.

The chain uses TRBV7-3 and TRBJ2-1; D possibly corresponds to TRBD1 (6 bases). The V end lost 1 base, the J end lost 4 bases, and 11 bases lay between the germline ends. From germline, CDR1 is SGHTA and CDR2 FQGTGA. CDR3 length: 15 amino acids. DNA of the CDR3: TGTGCCAGCAGCTTAATGCCAGGGGTTTACAATGAGCAGTTCTTC. As protein: CASSLMPGVYNEQFF.

The chain has TRBV18 and TRBJ2-7; 7 nucleotides align to TRBD1. CDR3 size: 14 residues. The germline gives CDR1 KGHSH, CDR2 LQKENI. With V trimmed by 2 bases and J by 3 bases, 4 bases remained unmatched. DNA for the CDR3: TGTGCCAGCTCACCATATACAGGGGACTACGAGCAGTACTTC. Translated: CASSPYTGDYEQYF.

This CDR3 is CASSQGSGVMHEQYF. The CDR3 DNA sequence: TGTGCCAGCAGCCAAGGGTCAGGGGTCATGCACGAGCAGTACTTC. The V gene is TRBV3-1 (or the pseudogene TRBV3-2), the J gene TRBJ2-7; TRBD1 is a possible D gene (6 bases). The V gene's germline CDR1 is LGHDT and CDR2 YNNKEL (reference sequence). Between the trimmed V and J ends, which lost 1 base and 5 bases, there was a span of 15 bases. This CDR3 has 15 residues.

The rearrangement joins TRBV2 to TRBJ1-6; D is uncertain. CDR3 size: 16 residues. Germline assignment: CDR1 SNHLY and CDR2 FYNNEI. The V and J ends lost 0 bases and 5 bases respectively, with 11 bases between them. CDR3 DNA sequence: TGTGCCAGCAGTGAAGCCCCCGTTCGACATAATTCACCCCTCCACTTT. It translates to CASSEAPVRHNSPLHF.

The chain has TRBV10-2 and TRBJ1-5; weak D call: TRBD1 (5 bases). There are 15 residues in the CDR3. Germline values: CDR1 WSHSY, CDR2 SAAADI. The V and J ends lost 0 bases and 2 bases respectively, with 8 bases between them. The CDR3 bases are TGCGCCAGCAGTGAGTCGGGGGGTGGCAATCAGCCCCAGCATTTT. The encoded protein is CASSESGGGNQPQHF.

The DNA for the CDR3 is TGTGCCAGTAGTACAGGACTAGACTCCTACAATGAGCAGTTCTTC. Translation gives CASSTGLDSYNEQFF. The genes are TRBV19 and TRBJ2-1, with 7 bases that match TRBD2. The CDR3 is made up of 15 amino acids. The V gene end was trimmed by 4 bases and the J gene end by 0 bases; junction bases not matched to a gene: 3. The germline V gene has CDR1 LNHDA and CDR2 SQIVND (reference sequence).

This clone was recorded at least ten times. This rearrangement joins TRBV9 to TRBJ1-3; 7 positions agree with TRBD1. Germline values: CDR1 SGDLS, CDR2 YYNGEE. V lost 2 bases to trimming and J lost 0 bases; unmatched junction nucleotides: 5. The CDR3 sequence is 16 residues long. CDR3 sequence reads: CASSVVPGGSGNTIYF. The CDR3 DNA is TGTGCCAGCAGCGTGGTACCAGGGGGCTCTGGAAACACCATATATTTT.

J is TRBJ2-7 and V is TRBV5-1; D remains unclear. The CDR3 sequence is 15 residues long. Trimming took off 0 bases at V and 3 bases at J, with 13 bases between the two ends. From germline, CDR1 is SGHRS and CDR2 YFSETQ. The CDR3 region is CASSLDNTLFYEQYF. In DNA, the CDR3 is TGCGCCAGCAGCTTGGACAATACTCTCTTCTACGAGCAGTACTTC.

The chain carries TRBV7-2 and TRBJ2-3; no definite D call. There are 14 residues in the CDR3. The V end lost 5 bases, the J end lost 4 bases, and 13 bases lay between the germline ends. Germline-derived CDR1 and CDR2 are SGHTA and FQGNSA. CDR3 residues: CASSTRSQPDTQYF. The CDR3 nucleotides read TGTGCCAGCAGCACCCGATCTCAACCAGATACGCAGTATTTT. Full variable domain (remainder filled in from reference TRBV7-2 and TRBJ2-3): GAGVSQSPSNKVTEKGKDVELRCDPISGHTALYWYRQSLGQGLEFLIYFQGNSAPDKSGLPSDRFSAERTGGSVSTLTIQRTQQEDSAVYLCASSTRSQPDTQYFGPGTRLTVL.

V gene TRBV29-1 combines with J gene TRBJ2-1; the D gene is possibly TRBD1 (5 bases). Germline V gene sequence: CDR1 SQVTM, CDR2 ANQGSEA. Between the trimmed V and J ends, which lost 4 bases and 4 bases, there was a span of 5 bases. This CDR3 has 11 residues. Here the CDR3 DNA reads TGCAGCGTTGGGACATACAATGAGCAGTTCTTC. This gives the protein CSVGTYNEQFF.

The rearrangement links TRBV7-9 to TRBJ1-2; 7 bases are shared with TRBD1. Losses at the gene ends were 6 bases for V and 4 bases for J; bases not matched to a gene: 17. The CDR3 extends over 17 amino acids. In germline, CDR1 is SEHNR, CDR2 FQNEAQ (reference sequence). The DNA of the CDR3 is TGTGCCAGCAGACCGGGGGTCACAGGGGCTTACGGCTATGGCTACACCTTC. Protein: CASRPGVTGAYGYGYTF.

The rearrangement links TRBV9 to TRBJ2-1, with D perhaps TRBD2 (6 bases). V gave up 3 bases and J gave up 7 bases, with 14 bases separating them. The germline gives CDR1 SGDLS, CDR2 YYNGEE. This CDR3 comprises 14 residues. CDR3 loop: CASSAAYRGNEQFF. In nucleotides, the CDR3 is TGTGCCAGCAGCGCGGCCTATCGGGGGAATGAGCAGTTCTTC.

The chain couples TRBV11-2 to TRBJ2-7, with D hard to call. Germline CDR1 and CDR2: SGHAT and FQNNGV. V was cut by 1 base and J by 1 base, with 14 bases left in between. The CDR3 totals 16 residues. The CDR3 loop is CASSLVPDGYSYEQYF. CDR3 coding DNA: TGTGCCAGCAGCTTAGTGCCGGACGGATATTCCTACGAGCAGTACTTC.

The rearrangement joins TRBV21-1 to TRBJ1-4; TRBD1, as called in the table, went unchecked against the DNA. TRBV21-1 is listed as a pseudogene. This CDR3 is 19 amino acids long. The CDR3 sequence: CASRMTIDRACGRREKLFF. As DNA, the CDR3 is TGTGCCAGCAGGATGACGATTGACAGGGCGTGCGGACGTCGTGAAAAACTGTTTTTT.

This sequence joins TRBV15 and TRBJ1-2, with 9 bases that match TRBD1. With V trimmed by 1 base and J by 7 bases, 7 bases remained unmatched. This CDR3 contains 15 residues. Germline-derived CDR1 and CDR2 are LNHNV and YYDKDF (reference sequence). The CDR3 bases are TGTGCCACCAGCAGAGGACAGGGGGATAGGAGTGGCTACACCTTC. It codes for CATSRGQGDRSGYTF.

The chain uses TRBV27 and TRBJ2-3; 8 positions match TRBD1. The CDR3 spans 11 residues. Losses at the gene ends were 8 bases for V and 6 bases for J; bases not matched to a gene: 1. Germline CDR1 MNHEY, CDR2 SMNVEV (reference sequence). The CDR3 DNA sequence: TGTGCCAGCGCAGGGGGCGATACGCAGTATTTT. Protein sequence: CASAGGDTQYF.

J is TRBJ1-2 and V is TRBV7-9, with TRBD1 matching 7 bases. Germline CDR1 is SEHNR and CDR2 is FQNEAQ (reference sequence). The CDR3 sequence is 16 residues long. The ends lost 5 bases at V and 5 bases at J; junction bases unmatched: 14. DNA of the CDR3: TGTGCCAGCAGCCCTCAGGTGGAGGGGGCGAGGTATGGCTACACCTTC. Its protein is CASSPQVEGARYGYTF.

The chain links TRBV4-3 to TRBJ1-1; D is unresolved. The CDR3 is made up of 13 amino acids. Germline CDR1 LGHNA, CDR2 YSLEER. V was pared by 6 bases and J by 8 bases, with 16 bases between. CDR3: CASSQLKAGEAFF. The CDR3 DNA is TGCGCCAGCAGTCAGCTAAAGGCGGGAGAAGCTTTCTTT.